This TCR beta chain was captured in a study of CD4+ T cells in melanoma. Study-wide findings and caveats: CD8+ T cell, macrophage and B cell function reportedly correlated with neoantigen-specific CD4+ T cells.

Profiling relied on immunoSEQ multiplex PCR, and the TCRdb table lists in-frame clones only, not all of them. The sample consists of a few thousand clones, roughly 60% of them appearing once. This clone was seen a handful of times. The antigen remains undetermined. The sample comprised cells from a culture (not recorded whether cultured in vitro). The TCR was taken from a human donor with melanoma.

CDR3 amino acids: CASSLRTEGYGYTF. The CDR3 DNA is TGCGCCAGCAGCCTTCGGACAGAAGGGTATGGCTACACCTTC. The J gene is TRBJ1-2, the V gene TRBV4-1; tentatively, D is TRBD1 (6 bases). Germline CDR1 and CDR2: MGHRA and YSYEKL. V shed 4 bases and J shed 5 bases, with 14 bases lying between them. The CDR3 sequence is 14 residues long.